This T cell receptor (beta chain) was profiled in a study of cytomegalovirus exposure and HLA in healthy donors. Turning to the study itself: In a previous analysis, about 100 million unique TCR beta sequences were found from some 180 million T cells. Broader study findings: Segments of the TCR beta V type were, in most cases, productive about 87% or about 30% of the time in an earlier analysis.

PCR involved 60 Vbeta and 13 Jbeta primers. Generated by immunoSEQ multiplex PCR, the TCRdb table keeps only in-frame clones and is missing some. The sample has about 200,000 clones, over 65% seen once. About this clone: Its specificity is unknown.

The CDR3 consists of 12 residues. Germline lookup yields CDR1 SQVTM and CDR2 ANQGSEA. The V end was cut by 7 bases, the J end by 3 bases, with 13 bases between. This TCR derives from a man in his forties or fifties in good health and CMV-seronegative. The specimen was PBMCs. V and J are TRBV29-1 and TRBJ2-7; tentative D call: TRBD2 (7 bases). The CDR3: CSAGGAGYEQYF. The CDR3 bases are TGCAGCGCTGGGGGGGCAGGCTACGAGCAGTACTTC.